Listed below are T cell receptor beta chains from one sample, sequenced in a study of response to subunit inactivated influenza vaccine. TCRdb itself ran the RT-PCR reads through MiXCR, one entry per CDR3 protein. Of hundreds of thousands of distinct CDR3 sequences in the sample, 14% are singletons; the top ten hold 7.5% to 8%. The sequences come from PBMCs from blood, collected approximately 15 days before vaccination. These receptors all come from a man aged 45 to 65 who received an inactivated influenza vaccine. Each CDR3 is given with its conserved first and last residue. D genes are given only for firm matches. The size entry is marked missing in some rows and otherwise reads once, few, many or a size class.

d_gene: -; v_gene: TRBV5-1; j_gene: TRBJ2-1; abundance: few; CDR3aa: CASSLGGWSSYNEQFF; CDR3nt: TGCGCCAGCAGCTTGGGGGGCTGGAGCTCCTACAATGAGCAGTTCTTC
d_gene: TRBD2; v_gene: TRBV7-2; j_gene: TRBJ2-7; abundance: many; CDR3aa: CASSLTSGIYEQYF; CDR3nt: TGTGCCAGCAGCTTGACTAGCGGAATCTACGAGCAGTACTTC
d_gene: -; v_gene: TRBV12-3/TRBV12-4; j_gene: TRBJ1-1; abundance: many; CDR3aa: CASSFGNEAFF; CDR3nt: TGTGCCAGCAGTTTCGGGAACGAAGCTTTCTTT
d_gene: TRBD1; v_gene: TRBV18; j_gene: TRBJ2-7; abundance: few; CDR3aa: CASSKGQGFSYEQYF; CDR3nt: TGTGCCAGCTCCAAGGGACAGGGTTTTTCCTACGAGCAGTACTTC
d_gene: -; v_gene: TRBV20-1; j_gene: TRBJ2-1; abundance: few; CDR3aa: CSAKKDGPLYNEQFF; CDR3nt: TGCAGTGCCAAAAAGGACGGACCGCTATACAATGAGCAGTTCTTC
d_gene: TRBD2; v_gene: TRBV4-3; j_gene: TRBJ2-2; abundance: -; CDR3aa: CASSQDSAGVNGELFF; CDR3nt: TGCGCCAGCAGCCAAGATTCAGCGGGAGTCAACGGGGAGCTGTTTTTT
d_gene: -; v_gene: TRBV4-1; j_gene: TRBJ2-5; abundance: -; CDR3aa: CASKFTGPPGETQYF; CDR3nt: TGCGCCAGCAAGTTTACGGGGCCCCCTGGAGAGACCCAGTACTTC
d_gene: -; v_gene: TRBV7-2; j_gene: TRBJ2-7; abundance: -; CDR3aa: CASSHRTTYEQYF; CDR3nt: TGTGCCAGCAGCCATAGGACAACCTACGAGCAGTACTTC
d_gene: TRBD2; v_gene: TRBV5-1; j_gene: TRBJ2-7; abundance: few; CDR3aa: CASSGQPGLDYEQYF; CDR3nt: TGCGCCAGCAGCGGCCAACCGGGACTAGACTACGAGCAGTACTTC
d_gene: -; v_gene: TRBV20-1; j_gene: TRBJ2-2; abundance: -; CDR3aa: CSASFPDTGELFF; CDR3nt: TGCAGTGCTAGTTTCCCGGACACCGGGGAGCTGTTTTTT
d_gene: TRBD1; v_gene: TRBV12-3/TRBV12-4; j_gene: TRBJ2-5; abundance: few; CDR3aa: CASSLGQARQETQYF; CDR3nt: TGTGCCAGCAGTTTGGGACAGGCGAGACAAGAGACCCAGTACTTC
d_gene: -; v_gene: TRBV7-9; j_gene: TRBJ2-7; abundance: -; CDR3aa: CASSSIPIEQYF; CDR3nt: TGTGCCAGCAGCTCTATCCCTATCGAGCAGTACTTC
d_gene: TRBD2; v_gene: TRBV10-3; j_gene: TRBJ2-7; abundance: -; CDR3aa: CAISDTSGPLSYEQYF; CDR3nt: TGTGCCATCAGTGATACTAGCGGGCCACTCTCCTACGAGCAGTACTTC
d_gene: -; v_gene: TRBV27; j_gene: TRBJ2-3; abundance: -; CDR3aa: CASSPVLPRPDTQYF; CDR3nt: TGTGCCAGCAGCCCTGTACTCCCCCGGCCAGATACGCAGTATTTT
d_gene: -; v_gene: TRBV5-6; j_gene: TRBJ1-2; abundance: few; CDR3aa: CASSFMLRGGATRSYTF; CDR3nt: TGTGCCAGCAGCTTCATGCTCCGGGGTGGGGCTACCCGTAGCTACACCTTC
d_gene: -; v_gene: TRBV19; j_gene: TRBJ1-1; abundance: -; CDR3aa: CASSIDSSEAFF; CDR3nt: TGTGCCAGTAGTATAGATTCCAGCGAAGCTTTCTTT
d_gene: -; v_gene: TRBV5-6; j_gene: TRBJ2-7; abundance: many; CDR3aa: CASSSRGGAHEQYF; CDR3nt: TGTGCCAGCAGCTCAAGGGGGGGGGCCCACGAGCAGTACTTC
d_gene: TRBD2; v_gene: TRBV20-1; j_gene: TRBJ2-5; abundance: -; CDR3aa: CSAKGTSAETQYF; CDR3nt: TGCAGTGCTAAGGGGACTAGCGCAGAGACCCAGTACTTC
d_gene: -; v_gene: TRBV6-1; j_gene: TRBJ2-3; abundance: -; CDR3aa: CASTGLVGATDTQYF; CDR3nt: TGTGCCAGCACCGGTCTCGTGGGAGCAACAGATACGCAGTATTTT
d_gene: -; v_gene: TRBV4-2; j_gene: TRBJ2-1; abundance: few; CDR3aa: CASSQDLVSYNEQFF; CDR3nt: TGTGCCAGCAGCCAAGATCTGGTCTCCTACAATGAGCAGTTCTTC
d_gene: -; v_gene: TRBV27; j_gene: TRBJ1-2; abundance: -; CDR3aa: CASIYRGGYTF; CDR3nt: TGTGCCAGCATCTACCGCGGTGGCTACACCTTC
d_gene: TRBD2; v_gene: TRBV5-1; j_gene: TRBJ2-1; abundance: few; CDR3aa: CASSLGGGRPHEQFF; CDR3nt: TGCGCCAGCAGCTTGGGAGGCGGGAGGCCCCATGAGCAGTTCTTC